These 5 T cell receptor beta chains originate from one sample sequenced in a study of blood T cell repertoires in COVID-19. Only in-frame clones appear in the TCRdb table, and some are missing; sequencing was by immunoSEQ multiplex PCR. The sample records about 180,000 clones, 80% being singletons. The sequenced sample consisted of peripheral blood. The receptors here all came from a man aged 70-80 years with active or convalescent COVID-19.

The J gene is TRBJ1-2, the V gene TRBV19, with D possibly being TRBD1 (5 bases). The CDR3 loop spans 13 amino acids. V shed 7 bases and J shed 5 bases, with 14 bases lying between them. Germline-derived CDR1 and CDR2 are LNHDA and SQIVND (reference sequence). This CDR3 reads CASKVTGYYGYTF. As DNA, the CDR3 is TGTGCCAGTAAAGTAACAGGTTATTATGGCTACACCTTC.

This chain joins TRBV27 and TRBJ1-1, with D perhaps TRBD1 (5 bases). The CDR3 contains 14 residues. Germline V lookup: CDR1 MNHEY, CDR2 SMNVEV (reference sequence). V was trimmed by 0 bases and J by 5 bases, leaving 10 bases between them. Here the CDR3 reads CASSLSSGETEAFF. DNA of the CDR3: TGTGCCAGCAGTTTATCCTCGGGGGAGACTGAAGCTTTCTTT.

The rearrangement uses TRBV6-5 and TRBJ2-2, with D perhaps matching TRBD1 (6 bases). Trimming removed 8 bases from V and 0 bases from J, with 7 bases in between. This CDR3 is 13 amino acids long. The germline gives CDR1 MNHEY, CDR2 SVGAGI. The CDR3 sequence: CASRDTNTGELFF. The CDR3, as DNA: TGTGCCAGCCGGGACACGAACACCGGGGAGCTGTTTTTT.

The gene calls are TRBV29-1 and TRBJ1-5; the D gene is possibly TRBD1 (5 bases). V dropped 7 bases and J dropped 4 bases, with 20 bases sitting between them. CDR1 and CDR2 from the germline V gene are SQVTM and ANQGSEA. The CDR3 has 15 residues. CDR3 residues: CSASRGGGRNQPQHF. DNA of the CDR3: TGCAGCGCATCCCGGGGGGGAGGGCGGAATCAGCCCCAGCATTTT.

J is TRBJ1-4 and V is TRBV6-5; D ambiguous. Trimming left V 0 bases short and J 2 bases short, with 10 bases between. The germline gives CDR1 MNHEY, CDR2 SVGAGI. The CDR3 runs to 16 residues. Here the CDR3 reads CASSYSSVLTNEKLFF. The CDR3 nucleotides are TGTGCCAGCAGTTACTCGAGTGTTCTGACTAATGAAAAACTGTTTTTT.